What follows are 4 T cell receptor beta chains derived from one specimen sequenced in a study of blood T cell repertoires in COVID-19. Sequencing used immunoSEQ multiplex PCR; TCRdb keeps in-frame clones, though not all of them. Among about 220,000 clones listed, 82% were seen once. The sequenced sample was PBMCs or T cells enriched from blood (not recorded which). These receptors were obtained from a woman aged 55-69 years who had recovered from COVID-19.

The CDR3 here is CASSLVLTDTQYF. The CDR3 nucleotides are TGTGCCAGCAGTTTAGTTCTCACAGATACGCAGTATTTT. The chain uses TRBV27 and TRBJ2-3, with D hard to call. CDR1 and CDR2 (germline): MNHEY, SMNVEV (reference sequence). Trimming cost V 2 bases and J 2 bases, with 5 bases left between them. This CDR3 contains 13 residues.

This clone was counted a few times. CDR3 in amino acids: CASSPWTTGNTEAFF. The CDR3 region has the DNA TGTGCCAGTAGTCCGTGGACGACGGGAAACACTGAAGCTTTCTTT. The V gene is TRBV19, the J gene TRBJ1-1; D gene unclear. CDR1 is LNHDA, CDR2 SQIVND, per germline (reference sequence). This CDR3 is built from 15 residues. V was pared by 5 bases and J by 2 bases, with 15 bases between.

The gene calls are TRBV7-9 and TRBJ2-5, with a weak D call TRBD2 (5 bases). V was shortened by 8 bases and J by 4 bases, with 20 bases between the two germline ends. Germline CDR1 is SEHNR and CDR2 is FQNEAQ (reference sequence). The CDR3 length is 15 residues. The CDR3 DNA reads TGTGCCAGCTCCCCAACAGAGGGAGAGCCAGAGACCCAGTACTTC. Its translation is CASSPTEGEPETQYF.

This CDR3 is CASSQGWTGGDEKLFF. CDR3 sequence (DNA): TGTGCCAGCAGCCAAGGTTGGACAGGGGGCGATGAAAAACTGTTTTTT. J is TRBJ1-4 and V is TRBV3-1 (or the pseudogene TRBV3-2), with 11 bases matching TRBD1. There are 16 residues in the CDR3. Germline loops: CDR1 LGHDT, CDR2 YNNKEL (reference sequence). The V and J ends lost 1 base and 6 bases, in that order; junction bases with no gene match: 4.